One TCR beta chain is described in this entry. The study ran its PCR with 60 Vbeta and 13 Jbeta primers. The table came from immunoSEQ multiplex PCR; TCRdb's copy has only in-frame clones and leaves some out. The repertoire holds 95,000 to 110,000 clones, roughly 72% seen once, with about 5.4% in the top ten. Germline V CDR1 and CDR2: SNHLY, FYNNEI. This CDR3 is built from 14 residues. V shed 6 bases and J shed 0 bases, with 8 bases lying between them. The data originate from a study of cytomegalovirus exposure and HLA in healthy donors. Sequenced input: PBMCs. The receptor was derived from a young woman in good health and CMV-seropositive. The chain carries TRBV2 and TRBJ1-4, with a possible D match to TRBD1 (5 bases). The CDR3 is CASRPTATNEKLFF. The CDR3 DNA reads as TGTGCCAGCAGGCCGACAGCAACTAATGAAAAACTGTTTTTT. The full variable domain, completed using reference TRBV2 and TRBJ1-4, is EPEVTQTPSHQVTQMGQEVILRCVPISNHLYFYWYRQILGQKVEFLVSFYNNEISEKSEIFDDQFSVERPDGSNFTLKIRSTKLEDSAMYFCASRPTATNEKLFFGSGTQLSVL.